The 13 T cell receptor beta chains given below trace back to one sample, sequenced in a study of CD8 T cells in ankylosing spondylitis. TCRdb re-analysed the 5' RACE reads in MiXCR, keeping a single row per CDR3 protein. The table shows 150,000 to 200,000 distinct CDR3 sequences, with 10% to 15% occurring only once. Sequenced material: blood, either unsorted or a sorted T cell fraction (not recorded which). The source is a female donor with ankylosing spondylitis or in good health (not recorded which).

There are many counts of this clonotype. The chain links TRBV28 to TRBJ2-2; TRBD2 might be the D (5 bases). CDR3 length: 16 amino acids. Germline V gives CDR1 MDHEN, CDR2 SYDVKM. V was pared by 5 bases and J by 7 bases, with 20 bases between. CDR3 sequence: CASSPMRGGPLGELFF. The CDR3, as DNA: TGTGCCAGCAGTCCAATGCGTGGAGGCCCCCTCGGGGAGCTGTTTTTT.

This clonotype was picked up many times. This rearrangement joins TRBV5-1 to TRBJ2-7; unclear D gene. The germline V gene has CDR1 SGHRS and CDR2 YFSETQ. This CDR3 is built from 13 residues. The V and J ends lost 4 bases and 3 bases respectively, with 11 bases between them. The CDR3 loop reads CASSHRNDYEQYF. CDR3 DNA: TGCGCCAGCAGCCACCGAAACGACTACGAGCAGTACTTC.

This clonotype was counted ten times or more. CDR3 DNA: TGCGCCAGCAGCCCGGGAGTGGGCAATCAGCCCCAGCATTTT. Translation: CASSPGVGNQPQHF. The gene calls are TRBV5-1 and TRBJ1-5, with D unresolved. Trimming removed 4 bases at V and 2 bases at J, with 10 bases between. In germline, CDR1 is SGHRS, CDR2 YFSETQ. This CDR3 contains 14 residues.

V usage is TRBV15 and J usage is TRBJ2-7; D is unclear. This CDR3 is 13 amino acids long. The germline V gene encodes CDR1 LNHNV and CDR2 YYDKDF (reference sequence). Trimming pared 3 bases from V and 1 base from J, leaving 7 bases between. The DNA for the CDR3 is TGTGCCACCAGCAGCGTCAGATCCTACGAGCAGTACTTC. Translated: CATSSVRSYEQYF.

This clonotype was seen ten or more times. The chain is built from TRBV6-1 and TRBJ2-5; TRBD2 matches 7 bases. Trimming removed 5 bases from V and 7 bases from J; junction bases left unmatched: 13. CDR3 size: 15 residues. Per the germline V gene, CDR1 is MNHNS and CDR2 is SASEGT. Written as DNA, the CDR3 is TGTGCCAGCAGTCTTGGCGGAGCTAGCGGTGGGACCCAGTACTTC. Encoded protein: CASSLGGASGGTQYF.

V and J are TRBV28 and TRBJ1-6, with D possibly TRBD1 on 5 matching bases. The CDR3 extends over 18 amino acids. V dropped 2 bases and J dropped 0 bases, with 14 bases sitting between them. Germline loops: CDR1 MDHEN, CDR2 SYDVKM. For the CDR3, the DNA is TGTGCCAGCAGTTTAGAAGGGGCCGCGAGCTCCTATAATTCACCCCTCCACTTT. Translated, it gives CASSLEGAASSYNSPLHF. The full variable domain, rest sourced from reference TRBV28 and TRBJ1-6, is DVKVTQSSRYLVKRTGEKVFLECVQDMDHENMFWYRQDPGLGLRLIYFSYDVKMKEKGDIPEGYSVSREKKERFSLILESASTNQTSMYLCASSLEGAASSYNSPLHFGNGTRLTVT.

This clonotype was seen only a few times. The V call is TRBV5-1, the J call TRBJ2-6; 10 nucleotides align to TRBD1. Losses at the gene ends were 4 bases for V and 0 bases for J; bases not matched to a gene: 7. Germline V CDR1 and CDR2: SGHRS, YFSETQ. The CDR3 spans 18 residues. The CDR3 loop is CASSGGQGLHSGANVLTF. CDR3 DNA: TGCGCCAGCAGCGGGGGACAGGGGCTACACTCTGGGGCCAACGTCCTGACTTTC.

This clonotype was seen a few times. Germline is not matched at one junction end, which may reflect a read error. The chain is built from TRBV24-1 and TRBJ2-1; D is ambiguous. CDR1 KGHDR and CDR2 SFDVKD come from the germline V gene. The CDR3 is 12 residues long. The chain's CDR3 is CATRGSYNAQFF. CDR3 sequence (DNA): TGTGCCACCAGGGGATCCTACAATGCGCAGTTCTTC.

This clonotype was seen only a few times. V and J are TRBV27 and TRBJ2-6, with 7 bases matching TRBD1. Trimming removed 0 bases from V and 0 bases from J; junction bases left unmatched: 5. CDR1 MNHEY and CDR2 SMNVEV come from the germline V gene (reference sequence). The CDR3 is made up of 18 amino acids. CDR3 DNA sequence: TGTGCCAGCAGTTTATCAGACAGGGTGAGCTCTGGGGCCAACGTCCTGACTTTC. This codes for CASSLSDRVSSGANVLTF.

This clonotype was counted at least ten times. This chain joins TRBV12-3 or TRBV12-4 and TRBJ2-3; 8 bases line up with TRBD2. The CDR3 sequence is 16 residues long. V gave up 2 bases and J gave up 2 bases; unmatched junction bases: 6. The CDR3 loop reads CASSLLGSGVTDTQYF. CDR3 nucleotide sequence: TGTGCCAGCAGTTTATTAGGTAGCGGGGTCACAGATACGCAGTATTTT.

The chain joins TRBV20-1 to TRBJ2-2; 7 nucleotides align to TRBD1. CDR1 and CDR2 from the germline V gene are DFQATT and SNEGSKA (reference sequence). CDR3 size: 22 residues. V shed 0 bases and J 2 bases; nucleotides not matched to a gene: 24. This CDR3 reads CSARDDRAGGARKISNTGELFF. Written as DNA, the CDR3 is TGCAGTGCTAGAGATGACAGGGCTGGGGGCGCGCGGAAAATTAGCAACACCGGGGAGCTGTTTTTT.

The chain employs TRBV5-1 and TRBJ2-3; tentative D call: TRBD2 (6 bases). Germline CDR1 reads SGHRS; CDR2 reads YFSETQ. CDR3 size: 14 residues. V was clipped by 6 bases and J by 3 bases, with 14 bases between them. CDR3 coding DNA: TGCGCCAGCATCGAGGGGCTAGCGACAGATACGCAGTATTTT. Amino acid sequence: CASIEGLATDTQYF.

J is TRBJ2-5 and V is TRBV9, with D unresolved. The CDR3 is 13 amino acids. The germline gives CDR1 SGDLS, CDR2 YYNGEE. The V end was cut by 0 bases, the J end by 4 bases, with 7 bases between. CDR3 loop: CASSVADSETQYF. The CDR3 nucleotides are TGTGCCAGCAGCGTAGCAGACTCAGAGACCCAGTACTTC.